These T cell receptor beta chains were read from a single sample in a study of shared clonotypes between healthy human individuals. Sequenced by immunoSEQ multiplex PCR; TCRdb stores in-frame clones only, minus some. This sample carries millions of clones, just over 90% of them seen once, and the ten largest clones take roughly 1.7%. Sequencing was done on a sample of naive CD8+ T cells from PBMCs. The receptor source for this set is a man aged 18 to 29 in good health. Some clones in this sample may be carry-over from other donors' samples. Both conserved end residues are part of each CDR3. Fields, in order: V gene, D gene, J gene, CDR3 length, clone size, CDR3 protein, CDR3 DNA. A D gene is named only where the DNA matches it firmly. Only some rows state a clone size, as once, few, many or a class for expanded clones.

>TRBV6-6|-|TRBJ2-7|14|-
CASSYEGGPYEQYF
TGTGCCAGCAGTTACGAGGGCGGCCCCTACGAGCAGTACTTC
>TRBV15|-|TRBJ2-3|17|-
CATSRGGGVAVTDTQYF
TGTGCCACCAGCAGGGGAGGAGGGGTAGCGGTCACAGATACGCAGTATTTT
>TRBV7-9|-|TRBJ2-7|18|-
CASSSPRDTYRSSYEQYF
TGTGCCAGCAGCTCACCCCGGGACACGTATAGGAGCTCCTACGAGCAGTACTTC
>TRBV11-2|-|TRBJ1-4|12|few
CASSAGSGSLFF
TGTGCCAGCAGCGCCGGCAGCGGGTCACTGTTTTTT
>TRBV4-3|TRBD2|TRBJ2-1|15|-
CASSQVLAGNNEQFF
TGCGCCAGCAGCCAAGTACTAGCGGGGAACAATGAGCAGTTCTTC
>TRBV5-1|-|TRBJ2-7|11|few
CASSSSYEQYF
TGCGCCAGCAGCTCGTCCTACGAGCAGTACTTC
>TRBV9|-|TRBJ2-1|11|-
CASSEGGMPFF
TGTGCCAGCAGCGAGGGGGGGATGCCGTTCTTC
>TRBV11-2|-|TRBJ1-3|15|-
CASSPRGSSGNTIYF
TGTGCCAGCAGCCCCCGAGGGAGCTCTGGAAACACCATATATTTT
>TRBV28|-|TRBJ2-7|13|-
CATTVTGLHEQYF
TGTGCCACTACCGTCACAGGGCTCCACGAGCAGTACTTC
>TRBV4-1|-|TRBJ1-1|15|-
CASSPEQGSGTEAFF
TGCGCCAGCAGCCCGGAGCAGGGGTCCGGCACTGAAGCTTTCTTT
>TRBV29-1|TRBD1|TRBJ2-1|12|-
CSADRGNNEQFF
TGCAGCGCGGACAGGGGGAACAATGAGCAGTTCTTC
>TRBV2|TRBD1|TRBJ1-2|14|-
CAPRDRADFEGYTF
TGTGCCCCCCGGGACAGGGCGGATTTTGAGGGCTACACCTTC